This T cell receptor beta chain was sequenced for a study of CD8 T cells in Susac syndrome. Random hexamers were used to reverse transcribe the RNA input (about 0.5 to 1 ug). In TCRdb, the immunoSEQ multiplex PCR reads were re-called with MiXCR into one record per CDR3 protein. The data contain roughly 200,000 distinct CDR3 sequences, approximately 93% of them singletons. Germline V CDR1 and CDR2: MNHEY, SVGEGT. The CDR3 runs 20 residues. Germline trimming cut 0 bases from V and 6 bases from J; bases unmatched to any gene: 18. The sequence derives from a human donor in good health. Sequenced sample: CD4+ T cells from PBMCs. This chain uses TRBV6-2 or TRBV6-3 with TRBJ2-1; TRBD2 matches 9 bases. CDR3 amino acids: CASSYSRRPPSSGVVNEQFF. CDR3 nucleotide sequence: TGTGCCAGCAGTTACTCTCGGCGCCCCCCTTCTAGCGGGGTCGTCAATGAGCAGTTCTTC.